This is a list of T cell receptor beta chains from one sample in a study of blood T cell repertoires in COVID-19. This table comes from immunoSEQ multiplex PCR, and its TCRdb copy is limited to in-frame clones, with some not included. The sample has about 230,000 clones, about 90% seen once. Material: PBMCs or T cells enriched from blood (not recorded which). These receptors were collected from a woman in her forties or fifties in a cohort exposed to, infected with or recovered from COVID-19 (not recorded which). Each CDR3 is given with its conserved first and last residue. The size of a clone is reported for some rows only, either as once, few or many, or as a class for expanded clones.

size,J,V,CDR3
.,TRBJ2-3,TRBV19,CASSTWTGGFADTQYF
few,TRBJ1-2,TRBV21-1,CASSRREDLGDGYTF
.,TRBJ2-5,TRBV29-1,CSVAPTDGAQYF
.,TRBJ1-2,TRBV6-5,CASSYSTGQGFGYTF
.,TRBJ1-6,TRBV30,CAWSRNSPLHF
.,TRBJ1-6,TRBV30,CASQGSYNSPLHF
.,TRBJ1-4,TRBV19,CASSIDRDRAATNEKLFF
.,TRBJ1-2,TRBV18,CASSPRDRGGYTF
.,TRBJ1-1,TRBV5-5,CASSLVGRSVNTEAFF
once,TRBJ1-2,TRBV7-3,CASSLRGQARDGYTF
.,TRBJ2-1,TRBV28,CASTRDNEQFF
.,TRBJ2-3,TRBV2,CASIRLAGGTDTQYF
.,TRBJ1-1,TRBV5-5,CASSLGEGDTEAFF
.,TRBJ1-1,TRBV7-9,CASSLGGTGDFNTEAFF
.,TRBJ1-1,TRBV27,CASSFGGAGTEAFF
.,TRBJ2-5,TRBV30,CASEGEGETQYF
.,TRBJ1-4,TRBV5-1,CASAGGSNEKLFF
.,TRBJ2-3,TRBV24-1,CATSDSGAGVADTQYF
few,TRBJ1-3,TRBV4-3,CASSQGGGHSGNTIYF
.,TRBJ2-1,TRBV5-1,CASSYHSGGPYNEQFF
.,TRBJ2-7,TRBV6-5,CASRIERGGHYEQYF
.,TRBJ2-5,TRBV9,CASSVRASGGHQETQYF
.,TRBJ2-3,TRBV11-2,CASSLNVQSTDTQYF
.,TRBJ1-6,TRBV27,CASSALHLRAFNYNSPLHF
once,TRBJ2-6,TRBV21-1,CASSGRTSGGVGHASGANVLTF
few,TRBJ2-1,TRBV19,CASRKDPTSGALNEQFF
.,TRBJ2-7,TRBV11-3,CASSTHKETDRVSHEQYF
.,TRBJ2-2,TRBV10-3,CAIMEGNTGELFF
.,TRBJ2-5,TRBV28,CASSLAGTGGETQYF
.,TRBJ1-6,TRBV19,CASSPPRGASNSPLHF
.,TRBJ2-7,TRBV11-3,CASRQGEGYEQYF
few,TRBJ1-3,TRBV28,CASTLWGGTKMAGNTIYF
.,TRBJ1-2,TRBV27,CASRGLDSYGYTF
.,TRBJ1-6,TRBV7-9,CASSLGTGVYSPLHF
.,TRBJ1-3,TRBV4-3,CASSQDLTGGGNTIYF
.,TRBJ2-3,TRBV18,CASSPLQATTDTQYF
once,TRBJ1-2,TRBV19,CASSPKGQINYGYTF
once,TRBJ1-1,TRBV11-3,CASSYPGHSNTEAFF
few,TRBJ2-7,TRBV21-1,CASSNRGLEYEQYF
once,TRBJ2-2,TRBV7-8,CASSLHEGRSGELFF
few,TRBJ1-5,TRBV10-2,CASSPGQAQPQHF
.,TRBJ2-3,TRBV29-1,CSVDLAGRTDTQYF
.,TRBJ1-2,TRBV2,CASISGKGDYGYTF
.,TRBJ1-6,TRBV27,CASSPHRQASGYSYNSPLHF
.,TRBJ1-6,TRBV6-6,CASSPHRGPPDNSPLHF
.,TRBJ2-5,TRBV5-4,CASSGGQGRQETQYF
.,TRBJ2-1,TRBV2,CASSADRAGNNEQFF
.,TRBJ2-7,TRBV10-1,CASSPGHSGLAGVYEQYF
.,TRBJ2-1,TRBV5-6,CASSSGTRAYNEQFF
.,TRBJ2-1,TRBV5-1,CASSSDPGQPNEQFF
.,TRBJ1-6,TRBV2,CASRRGPDSPLHF
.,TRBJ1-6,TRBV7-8,CASSLGQGGSSYNSPLHF